Reported below is one T cell receptor beta chain. Antigen unknown. The data are from a study of T cell responses to AZD1222 COVID-19 vaccine. Method: immunoSEQ multiplex PCR; TCRdb's copy keeps in-frame clones and lacks some. The table lists 75,000 to 90,000 clones, roughly 81% of them singletons. This CDR3 has 12 residues. The V gene lost 9 bases and the J gene lost 3 bases, with 11 bases spanning the gap. CDR1 is SGHTA, CDR2 FQGNSA, per germline. The study's findings and limits: Donors were chiefly white British, with a greater number of females, and clonal diversity was perhaps underestimated.

This clonotype was sampled from an adult in good health. Sequenced material: peripheral blood, taken on day 0 of AZD1222 vaccination. V and J are TRBV7-2 and TRBJ1-1; D gene ambiguous. In DNA form, the CDR3 reads TGTGCCAGTATCCTGACGGACACTGAAGCTTTCTTT. Residues: CASILTDTEAFF.